This T cell receptor (beta chain) derives from a study of blood T cells in healthy people across ages. This CDR3 comprises 13 residues. Trimming took off 5 bases at V and 13 bases at J, with 16 bases between the two ends. Germline assignment: CDR1 SGHRS and CDR2 YFSETQ. A second PCR, run for about 6 to 11 cycles, used a sample-barcoded 5' primer plus a J-beta primer mix. TCRdb fed the 5' RACE reads into MiXCR, producing one record per CDR3 protein. This sample yields about 640,000 distinct CDR3 sequences, of which 58% are seen a single time; over 35% belongs to the top ten. This sequence originates from a man aged 55-75 years in good health. V gene TRBV5-1 combines with J gene TRBJ1-6; D perhaps matches TRBD1 (6 bases). What was sequenced was blood. CDR3 loop: CASSWGPGNPLHF. CDR3 coding DNA: TGCGCCAGCAGTTGGGGGCCCGGGAATCCCCTCCACTTT.